Here is one TCR beta chain with its context. Antigen: not known. This CDR3 is built from 13 residues. V lost 6 bases, J lost 6 bases, and 6 bases stayed unmatched. Looked up from germline, CDR1 is SQVTM and CDR2 is ANQGSEA. The data stem from a study of Graves' ophthalmopathy and Graves' hyperthyroidism. Notes on the study in general: The majority of expanded thyroid clonotypes above 0.001 frequency also occurred in blood.

Ophthalmopathy donors' eye disease showed moderate-to-severe activity, CAS of at least 3, NOSPECS of at least 4 and duration under 3 months. As the template, RNA transcripts were used to amplify TCR beta CDR3 regions. HTBI primers served in a first-round RT-PCR, which a second-round multiplex PCR followed. Via MiXCR, TCRdb re-called the multiplex PCR reads, giving one row per CDR3 protein. In the table there are almost 750,000 distinct CDR3 sequences, roughly two fifths of which are singletons. This sequence joins TRBV29-1 and TRBJ2-1, with TRBD1 identical over 9 bases. The receptor comes from an adult man with Graves' ophthalmopathy. Input material: peripheral blood. The CDR3 is CSVAGTGPNEQFF. Written as DNA, the CDR3 is TGCAGCGTCGCCGGGACAGGGCCCAATGAGCAGTTCTTC.